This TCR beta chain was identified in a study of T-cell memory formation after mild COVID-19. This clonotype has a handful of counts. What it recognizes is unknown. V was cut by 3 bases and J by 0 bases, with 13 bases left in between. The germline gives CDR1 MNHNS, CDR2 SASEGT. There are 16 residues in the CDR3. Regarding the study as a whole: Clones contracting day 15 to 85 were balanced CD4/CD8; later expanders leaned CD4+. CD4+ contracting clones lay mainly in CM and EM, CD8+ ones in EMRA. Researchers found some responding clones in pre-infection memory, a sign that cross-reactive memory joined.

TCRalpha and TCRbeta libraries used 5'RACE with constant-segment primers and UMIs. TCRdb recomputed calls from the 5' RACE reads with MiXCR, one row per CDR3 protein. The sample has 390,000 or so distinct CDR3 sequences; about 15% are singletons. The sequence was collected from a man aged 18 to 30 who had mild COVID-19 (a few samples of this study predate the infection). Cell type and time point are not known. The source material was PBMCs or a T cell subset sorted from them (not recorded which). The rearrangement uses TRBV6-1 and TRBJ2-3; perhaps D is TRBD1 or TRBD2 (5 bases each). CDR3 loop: CASSDADGASTDTQYF. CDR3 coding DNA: TGTGCCAGCAGTGATGCGGACGGGGCGAGCACAGATACGCAGTATTTT.